The clone carrying this T cell receptor (beta chain) was seen only a few times. The data were obtained in a study of cytomegalovirus exposure and HLA in healthy donors. Assay: immunoSEQ multiplex PCR; the TCRdb copy retains only in-frame clones and omits some. The sample has hundreds of thousands of clones, around 86% seen once. Trimming took 0 bases from V and 7 from J; bases not matched to a gene: 3. The CDR3 loop spans 13 amino acids. Germline V CDR1 and CDR2: SGHRS, YFSETQ. The TCR was taken from a woman under 40 in good health and CMV-seropositive. The sequenced sample consisted of PBMCs. This chain uses TRBV5-1 with TRBJ1-2; 7 bases align to TRBD1. The CDR3 nucleotides are TGCGCCAGCAGCTTGGAAGGGGGCGGTGGCTACACCTTC. Protein sequence: CASSLEGGGGYTF.